This T cell receptor (beta chain) was found in a study of shared T cell receptors in the human thymus. The protocol was immunoSEQ multiplex PCR, while the TCRdb copy is restricted to in-frame clones and leaves out a portion. The sample has about 660,000 clones; around 87% are singletons. This clone has only one observation. Germline loops: CDR1 SGHDT, CDR2 YYEEEE. Trimming removed 2 bases from V and 4 bases from J, with 22 bases in between. The CDR3 extends over 18 amino acids. The same data also contributed to another study, on human thymus T cells. That report adds: Corrective surgery for congenital heart defects was being performed on the healthy Finnish infants who were the donors. Thymus tissue for the work was resected from patients undergoing corrective heart surgery. Both thymic and peripheral blood repertoires showed apparently biased V and J usage. As related research reported, thymic repertoires overlapped highly among unrelated individuals.

V usage is TRBV5-6 and J usage is TRBJ2-4; D possibly corresponds to TRBD1 (8 bases). The TCR comes from a boy less than two years old with a congenital heart defect. The material sequenced was thymocytes. The CDR3 sequence: CASSLLRTGRGLKNIQYF. DNA of the CDR3: TGTGCCAGCAGCTTACTCCGGACAGGGAGGGGTCTTAAAAACATTCAGTACTTC.